This entry describes one TCR beta chain. The CDR3 totals 15 residues. V lost 5 bases and J lost 8; bases outside the gene matches: 12. Looked up from germline, CDR1 is SGHTA and CDR2 is FQGNSA. This sample was included in a study of T-cell reconstitution after alpha-beta-depleted transplantation in children. Using unique molecular identifiers, the investigators prepared the TCRbeta library. TCRdb reanalysed the PCR reads using MiXCR and keeps one entry per CDR3 protein. The sample yields some 350,000 distinct CDR3 sequences, 10% seen once. The V gene is TRBV7-2, the J gene TRBJ2-1; 7 bases match TRBD1. The specimen was PBMCs from the stem cell graft donor, collected from the stem cell graft. The clonotype comes from a human donor who donated a stem cell graft to a child with acute lymphoblastic leukemia. The CDR3 DNA reads as TGTGCCAGCAGCCCGGGACAGCTTACGGTCGATGAGCAGTTCTTC. This encodes CASSPGQLTVDEQFF.